This passage covers 31 T cell receptor beta chains from one sample sequenced in a study of OX40 agonist ivuxolimab in advanced cancers. Sequenced by immunoSEQ multiplex PCR; TCRdb stores in-frame clones only, minus some. Of some 55,000 clones in the sample, approximately 93% were seen once. Sequencing was performed on CD4+ or CD8+ T cells sorted from blood, taken in a trial of the OX40 agonist ivuxolimab. All receptors derive from an adult with an advanced solid tumor such as melanoma, head and neck, liver or kidney cancer.

The J gene is TRBJ1-5, the V gene TRBV7-9, with 9 bases identical to TRBD1. Germline assignment: CDR1 SEHNR and CDR2 FQNEAQ (reference sequence). The CDR3 is 15 residues long. V dropped 5 bases and J dropped 4; count of bases not matched to a gene: 6. The CDR3 loop is CASSPRTGENQPQHF. The CDR3 DNA sequence: TGTGCCAGCAGCCCGAGGACAGGGGAGAATCAGCCCCAGCATTTT.

The chain carries TRBV28 and TRBJ2-3; tentatively, D is TRBD1 or TRBD2 (5 bases each). CDR3 length: 12 residues. CDR1 is MDHEN and CDR2 is SYDVKM in the germline V gene. Deletions cut 6 bases from V and 6 bases from J, with 10 bases between. The CDR3 DNA reads as TGTGCCAGCAGCCCCTGGGGGGATACGCAGTATTTT. It is translated as CASSPWGDTQYF. Full variable domain (rest looked up from reference TRBV28 and TRBJ2-3): DVKVTQSSRYLVKRTGEKVFLECVQDMDHENMFWYRQDPGLGLRLIYFSYDVKMKEKGDIPEGYSVSREKKERFSLILESASTNQTSMYLCASSPWGDTQYFGPGTRLTVL.

V usage is TRBV21-1 and J usage is TRBJ1-6. TRBV21-1 is described as a pseudogene. This CDR3 comprises 11 residues. The CDR3 DNA reads TGTGCCAGCAGTACGCTTAAAAAGCTCCACTTT. Its protein is CASSTLKKLHF.

The chain is built from TRBV6-5 and TRBJ1-2; unclear D gene. V was cut by 4 bases and J by 2 bases, with 8 bases left in between. This CDR3 contains 13 residues. Germline CDR1 reads MNHEY; CDR2 reads SVGAGI. The CDR3 DNA reads as TGTGCCAGCAGTTTCGGGAGAAACTATGGCTACACCTTC. Its translation is CASSFGRNYGYTF.

The V and J genes are TRBV7-9 and TRBJ2-7; D is undetermined. CDR3 length equals 13 residues. Germline loops: CDR1 SEHNR, CDR2 FQNEAQ (reference sequence). V was shortened by 5 bases and J by 3 bases, with 11 bases between the two germline ends. The chain's CDR3 is CASSPGRFYEQYF. The CDR3 DNA is TGTGCCAGCAGCCCAGGACGGTTCTACGAGCAGTACTTC.

V and J are TRBV7-8 and TRBJ1-5; 7 bases are shared with TRBD1. The trim removed 4 bases at V and 3 bases at J, leaving 6 bases unmatched. The CDR3 is 15 amino acids. The germline V gene encodes CDR1 SGHVS and CDR2 FQNEAQ. In DNA, the CDR3 is TGTGCCAGCAGCTCAGACAGGGTCCCCAATCAGCCCCAGCATTTT. As protein: CASSSDRVPNQPQHF.

This clone was counted once. The chain combines TRBV5-6 with TRBJ1-3; a possible D gene is TRBD1 (5 bases). V was trimmed by 3 bases and J by 0 bases, leaving 13 bases between them. There are 16 residues in the CDR3. Per germline, CDR1 SGHDT and CDR2 YYEEEE. The CDR3 reads CASSSGRVRSGNTIYF. For the CDR3, the DNA is TGTGCCAGCAGCTCAGGGAGGGTTCGCTCTGGAAACACCATATATTTT. The full variable domain, with the rest looked up from reference TRBV5-6 and TRBJ1-3, is DAGVTQSPTHLIKTRGQQVTLRCSPKSGHDTVSWYQQALGQGPQFIFQYYEEEERQRGNFPDRFSGHQFPNYSSELNVNALLLGDSALYLCASSSGRVRSGNTIYFGEGSWLTVV.

The chain is built from TRBV11-2 and TRBJ1-1, with 9 bases fitting TRBD1. The CDR3 is made up of 14 amino acids. Germline assignment: CDR1 SGHAT and CDR2 FQNNGV. J gave up 7 bases and V 2 bases, and 5 bases lay outside the gene matches. CDR3 region: CASSLTGTGIEAFF. In DNA form, the CDR3 reads TGTGCCAGCAGCTTAACCGGGACAGGGATTGAAGCTTTCTTT.

Only a few counts were recorded for this clone. The chain is built from TRBV5-1 and TRBJ2-2; 12 bases match TRBD1. V lost 4 bases to trimming and J lost 3 bases; unmatched junction nucleotides: 7. Germline CDR1 SGHRS, CDR2 YFSETQ. The CDR3 runs 17 residues. CDR3 amino acids: CASSLGQGAGDTGELFF. CDR3 nucleotides: TGCGCCAGCAGCCTGGGACAGGGGGCAGGAGACACCGGGGAGCTGTTTTTT.

V gene TRBV10-2 combines with J gene TRBJ2-5; D perhaps matches TRBD1 (6 bases). V was cut by 3 bases and J by 4 bases, with 9 bases left in between. There are 13 residues in the CDR3. CDR1 and CDR2 from the germline V gene are WSHSY and SAAADI. The CDR3, as DNA: TGCGCCAGCAGTGACTGGGGGCCAGAGACCCAGTACTTC. Translated: CASSDWGPETQYF.

The V and J genes are TRBV21-1 and TRBJ2-2; whether TRBD2, the table's D call, matches the DNA was not checked. TRBV21-1 represents a pseudogene. This CDR3 has 22 amino acids. The CDR3 nucleotides are TGTGCCAGCAGCGCGGCCGGGACCGAAACCTTGGGACTAGCGGGGATCACCGGGGAGCTGTTTTTT. Translating it yields CASSAAGTETLGLAGITGELFF.

The chain joins TRBV5-1 to TRBJ1-2; D possibly corresponds to TRBD1 (6 bases). The CDR3 runs to 18 residues. The V gene lost 4 bases and the J gene lost 5 bases, with 27 bases spanning the gap. Per the germline V gene, CDR1 is SGHRS and CDR2 is YFSETQ. The chain's CDR3 is CASSIQGHQNLGPYGYTF. The CDR3 nucleotides are TGCGCCAGCAGCATTCAGGGACACCAAAATCTGGGGCCTTATGGCTACACCTTC.

This rearrangement joins TRBV5-4 to TRBJ2-7; 9 bases match TRBD1. The CDR3 length is 15 residues. Trimming at V came to 2 bases and at J to 2 bases, leaving 5 bases not matched to a gene. Germline-derived CDR1 and CDR2 are SGHNT and YYREEE (reference sequence). The CDR3: CASSLPGQGAYEQYF. DNA for the CDR3: TGTGCCAGCAGCTTACCGGGACAGGGCGCCTACGAGCAGTACTTC.

This chain joins TRBV4-1 and TRBJ1-6, with 7 bases fitting TRBD1. In germline, CDR1 is MGHRA, CDR2 YSYEKL. V lost 1 base and J lost 5; bases outside the gene matches: 5. CDR3 size: 16 residues. The CDR3 DNA reads TGCGCCAGCAGCCAAGCTCAGACAGGGAATAATTCACCCCTCCACTTT. Encoded protein: CASSQAQTGNNSPLHF.

The rearrangement joins TRBV7-6 to TRBJ1-6; D unclear. This CDR3 has 17 residues. The germline V gene has CDR1 SGHVS and CDR2 FNYEAQ. V was cut by 2 bases and J by 0 bases, with 11 bases left in between. CDR3 residues: CASSLSGVGSYNSPLHF. CDR3 sequence (DNA): TGTGCCAGCAGCTTAAGTGGGGTGGGCTCCTATAATTCACCCCTCCACTTT.

This clone has only one observation. The CDR3: CASSFTGGSYGYTF. For the CDR3, the DNA is TGTGCCAGCAGTTTCACAGGTGGGAGCTATGGCTACACCTTC. The rearrangement links TRBV6-6 to TRBJ1-2; D perhaps matches TRBD1 (5 bases). Trimming took 4 bases from V and 4 from J, leaving 13 bases between them. This CDR3 region has 14 residues. Germline assignment: CDR1 MNHNY and CDR2 SVGAGI (reference sequence).

This sequence joins TRBV7-3 and TRBJ1-1; tentatively, D is TRBD1 (5 bases). V was clipped by 5 bases and J by 4 bases, with 11 bases between them. Germline V gene data show CDR1 as SGHTA and CDR2 as FQGTGA. The CDR3 runs to 13 residues. This chain's CDR3 is CASSMNQGTEAFF. In DNA, the CDR3 is TGTGCCAGCAGCATGAACCAGGGCACTGAAGCTTTCTTT.

The CDR3 here is CASSGRGRGANVLTF. The CDR3 nucleotides are TGTGCCAGCAGCGGGAGGGGGAGAGGGGCCAACGTCCTGACTTTC. The V call is TRBV9, the J call TRBJ2-6; D is perhaps TRBD1 or TRBD2 (6 bases each). V lost 3 bases and J 4 bases, leaving 11 bases between the germline ends. The CDR3 covers 15 residues. Germline-derived CDR1 and CDR2 are SGDLS and YYNGEE.

The chain uses TRBV5-4 and TRBJ1-6; D is possibly TRBD1 (5 bases). This CDR3 has 15 amino acids. V was shortened by 0 bases and J by 12 bases, with 16 bases between the two germline ends. The germline CDR1 and CDR2 sequences are SGHNT and YYREEE (reference sequence). The DNA for the CDR3 is TGTGCCAGCAGCTTGGGGGGCCGAGATGTTGGACCCCTCCACTTT. Translated: CASSLGGRDVGPLHF.

The CDR3 sequence: CASSSYPSSYNEQFF. CDR3 DNA sequence: TGTGCCAGCAGCTCCTACCCAAGCTCCTACAATGAGCAGTTCTTC. This sequence joins TRBV2 and TRBJ2-1; D uncertain. Deletions cut 6 bases from V and 0 bases from J, with 12 bases between. CDR1 and CDR2 from the germline V gene are SNHLY and FYNNEI. The length of the CDR3 is 15 residues.

The chain links TRBV28 to TRBJ2-1; TRBD1 is a possible D gene (5 bases). V dropped 5 bases and J dropped 15 bases, with 26 bases sitting between them. This CDR3 comprises 15 residues. Germline-derived CDR1 and CDR2 are MDHEN and SYDVKM. CDR3 DNA sequence: TGTGCCAGCAGTAACCTCATCCCTTCAGGGCCCGGTCGGTTCTTC. Its protein is CASSNLIPSGPGRFF.

The V gene is TRBV5-1, the J gene TRBJ1-2; unclear D gene. Germline values: CDR1 SGHRS, CDR2 YFSETQ. The germline V and J ends were trimmed by 0 bases and 5 bases, with 8 bases remaining between them. The CDR3 sequence is 13 residues long. CDR3 protein: CASSLAGSYGYTF. The CDR3 nucleotides read TGCGCCAGCAGCTTGGCCGGGAGTTATGGCTACACCTTC.

The V call is TRBV7-9, the J call TRBJ2-7, with TRBD1 as a possible D gene (6 bases). Germline V gene lookup returns CDR1 SEHNR and CDR2 FQNEAQ (reference sequence). Trimming shortened V by 5 bases and J by 0 bases, and 17 bases separated the two germline ends. The CDR3 sequence is 16 residues long. CDR3 coding DNA: TGTGCCAGCAGCCTAGGGGGACGTCGGAGCTCCTACGAGCAGTACTTC. Encoded protein: CASSLGGRRSSYEQYF.

This chain uses TRBV6-5 with TRBJ1-4; possible D gene TRBD1, 6 bases. Germline V CDR1 and CDR2: MNHEY, SVGAGI. The V and J ends lost 8 bases and 0 bases respectively, with 10 bases between them. This CDR3 is 14 amino acids long. The DNA of the CDR3 is TGTGCCAGCCAACGGACAGCAACTAATGAAAAACTGTTTTTT. Its translation: CASQRTATNEKLFF.

The chain links TRBV28 to TRBJ1-2, with D unclear. The V end lost 1 base, the J end lost 5 bases, and 5 bases lay between the germline ends. The germline CDR1 and CDR2 sequences are MDHEN and SYDVKM. The CDR3 sequence is 12 residues long. CDR3 residues: CASSLLGYGYTF. The CDR3 bases are TGTGCCAGCAGTTTATTGGGATATGGCTACACCTTC.

The chain has TRBV6-5 and TRBJ1-5; D unresolved. Germline V CDR1 and CDR2: MNHEY, SVGAGI. Trimming took 2 bases from V and 2 from J, leaving 7 bases between them. The CDR3 is 14 residues long. CDR3 coding DNA: TGTGCCAGCAGTTACAGGGCCGGCAATCAGCCCCAGCATTTT. Translated, it gives CASSYRAGNQPQHF.

The chain carries TRBV7-2 and TRBJ2-7; D is unclear. The germline gives CDR1 SGHTA, CDR2 FQGNSA. The germline V and J ends were trimmed by 5 bases and 7 bases, with 18 bases remaining between them. This CDR3 contains 14 residues. For the CDR3, the DNA is TGTGCCAGCAGCGCATCGTCTATCTACGAGGAGCAGTACTTC. Its translation: CASSASSIYEEQYF.

The chain couples TRBV9 to TRBJ2-1; a possible D gene is TRBD1 (5 bases). The CDR3 is 14 amino acids. V was trimmed by 0 bases and J by 10 bases, leaving 14 bases between them. Germline-derived CDR1 and CDR2 are SGDLS and YYNGEE. CDR3 residues: CASSVVSRAGEQFF. Written as DNA, the CDR3 is TGTGCCAGCAGCGTAGTATCTCGGGCAGGGGAGCAGTTCTTC.

This chain uses TRBV28 with TRBJ1-2; no clear D gene. This CDR3 spans 12 amino acids. Trimming cost V 2 bases and J 5 bases, with 6 bases left between them. Germline CDR1 MDHEN, CDR2 SYDVKM. The CDR3 region is CASSLNQYGYTF. CDR3 in DNA: TGTGCCAGCAGTTTAAACCAGTATGGCTACACCTTC.

The genes are TRBV19 and TRBJ2-1; 15 bases fit TRBD2. Germline V gives CDR1 LNHDA, CDR2 SQIVND (reference sequence). The CDR3 is 17 amino acids. The junction had 7 bases not matched to a gene; V was cut back by 7 bases and J by 3 bases. The CDR3 region is CASTLGLAGGNYNEQFF. CDR3 in DNA: TGTGCCAGTACCCTGGGACTAGCGGGGGGAAACTACAATGAGCAGTTCTTC.

The chain has TRBV15 and TRBJ1-3; D uncertain. Trimming stripped 0 bases from V and 9 bases from J, with 12 bases between. CDR3 length: 14 residues. Germline V lookup: CDR1 LNHNV, CDR2 YYDKDF (reference sequence). The CDR3 here is CATSRDLSVRTIYF. The CDR3 DNA sequence: TGTGCCACCAGCAGAGATTTAAGTGTTCGCACCATATATTTT.